The 9 T cell receptor beta chains reported below all come from one sample, sequenced in a study of T cell changes during pregnancy in multiple sclerosis. Profiled with immunoSEQ multiplex PCR; TCRdb holds only in-frame clones, not every one. Of about 48,000 clones listed, roughly 88% are singletons. The input for sequencing was CD4+ T cells from peripheral blood mononuclear cells, taken in the second trimester of pregnancy. These receptors were taken from a female donor with multiple sclerosis, enrolled in a pregnancy study.

The chain joins TRBV19 to TRBJ1-5, with 12 bases that match TRBD1. The V segment lost 10 bases and the J segment 6 bases; nucleotides outside the gene matches: 7. This CDR3 contains 14 residues. Germline CDR1 reads LNHDA; CDR2 reads SQIVND (reference sequence). The DNA for the CDR3 is TGTGCCACCGCCGGGACAGGGGGCTTTCAGCCCCAGCATTTT. Amino acids: CATAGTGGFQPQHF. The full variable domain, its missing parts supplied by reference TRBV19 and TRBJ1-5, is DGGITQSPKYLFRKEGQNVTLSCEQNLNHDAMYWYRQDPGQGLRLIYYSQIVNDFQKGDIAEGYSVSREKKESFPLTVTSAQKNPTAFYLCATAGTGGFQPQHFGDGTRLSIL.

V usage is TRBV18 and J usage is TRBJ2-1; D is perhaps TRBD2 (6 bases). This CDR3 region has 15 residues. Deletions cut 3 bases from V and 8 bases from J, with 17 bases between. The germline V gene has CDR1 KGHSH and CDR2 LQKENI. The CDR3 spells CASSPTGLEGHEQFF. As DNA, the CDR3 is TGTGCCAGCTCACCGACCGGGTTGGAGGGTCATGAGCAGTTCTTC. The full variable domain, rest sourced from reference TRBV18 and TRBJ2-1, is NAGVMQNPRHLVRRRGQEARLRCSPMKGHSHVYWYRQLPEEGLKFMVYLQKENIIDESGMPKERFSAEFPKEGPSILRIQQVVRGDSAAYFCASSPTGLEGHEQFFGPGTRLTVL.

CDR3 in DNA: TGTGCCAGCAGATTTAGCGGGCCAGTCCAGTTCTTC. Its protein is CASRFSGPVQFF. The chain is built from TRBV7-2 and TRBJ2-1; TRBD2 agrees at 7 bases. The V gene end was trimmed by 6 bases and the J gene end by 13 bases; junction bases not matched to a gene: 9. The CDR3 contains 12 residues. Germline V gives CDR1 SGHTA, CDR2 FQGNSA.

The table lists this clone with a few counts. This chain connects TRBV11-2 to TRBJ1-5; D call uncertain. The CDR3 loop spans 14 amino acids. Looked up from germline, CDR1 is SGHAT and CDR2 is FQNNGV. V gave up 3 bases and J gave up 0 bases, with 6 bases separating them. CDR3 sequence reads: CASSLSDSNQPQHF. CDR3 DNA: TGTGCCAGCAGCTTGTCAGATAGCAATCAGCCCCAGCATTTT.

This clone was counted between two and nine times. V is TRBV19 and J is TRBJ2-7; 11 nucleotides align to TRBD1. The germline V gene has CDR1 LNHDA and CDR2 SQIVND (reference sequence). The V and J ends lost 7 bases and 6 bases, in that order; junction bases with no gene match: 8. This CDR3 spans 14 amino acids. For the CDR3, the DNA is TGTGCCAGTATCGGGACAGGGGGGTCGGGCGAGCAGTACTTC. This sequence encodes CASIGTGGSGEQYF.

The chain recombines TRBV29-1 with TRBJ2-3, with TRBD2 matching 8 bases. The trim removed 2 bases at V and 4 bases at J, leaving 11 bases unmatched. Looked up from germline, CDR1 is SQVTM and CDR2 is ANQGSEA. The CDR3 has 16 residues. The chain's CDR3 is CSVERGSGSISDTQYF. In nucleotides, the CDR3 is TGCAGCGTTGAAAGGGGAAGCGGGAGTATCTCAGATACGCAGTATTTT.

V gene TRBV19 combines with J gene TRBJ2-5, with TRBD1 identical over 9 bases. The CDR3 covers 15 residues. The germline V gene has CDR1 LNHDA and CDR2 SQIVND (reference sequence). Trimming removed 6 bases from V and 2 bases from J; junction bases left unmatched: 7. The chain's CDR3 is CASRDRGTTQETQYF. In DNA, the CDR3 is TGTGCCAGTAGGGACAGGGGCACTACACAAGAGACCCAGTACTTC.

The rearrangement uses TRBV2 and TRBJ2-7; tentatively, D is TRBD1 (6 bases). Trimming stripped 3 bases from V and 6 bases from J, with 9 bases between. CDR1 is SNHLY and CDR2 is FYNNEI in the germline V gene. The CDR3 has 12 amino acids. For the CDR3, the DNA is TGTGCCAGCAGTGAGCAGGGGCGCGAGCAGTACTTC. It specifies CASSEQGREQYF.

The chain joins TRBV4-3 to TRBJ2-2, with 8 positions matching TRBD2. Germline assignment: CDR1 LGHNA and CDR2 YSLEER. CDR3 length: 16 residues. V was pared by 1 base and J by 6 bases, with 7 bases of the junction left unmatched. The chain's CDR3 is CASSQGQAGVAGELFF. CDR3 nucleotides: TGCGCCAGCAGCCAAGGGCAAGCGGGAGTGGCCGGGGAGCTGTTTTTT.